The subject of this entry is one T cell receptor (beta chain). Antigen unknown. During its preparation, the TCRbeta library received unique molecular identifiers. A single record per CDR3 protein comes from TCRdb applying MiXCR to the PCR reads. The sample carries a few hundred thousand distinct CDR3 sequences, over 10% recorded once. This sample is drawn from a study of T-cell reconstitution after alpha-beta-depleted transplantation in children. Study-wide results and caveats: At around two months after transplant, the alpha-beta T cells were reportedly derived from several hundred expanded clones that came from non-depleted graft cells.

Trimming stripped 6 bases from V and 3 bases from J, with 13 bases between. The germline V gene encodes CDR1 SGHTA and CDR2 FQGNSA. This CDR3 is built from 14 residues. The chain is built from TRBV7-2 and TRBJ2-3; weak D call: TRBD2 (5 bases). The sequencing used PBMCs, mostly from graft donor cells, collected 360 days after TCRalphabeta/CD19-depleted stem cell transplant. This receptor was identified in a male patient younger than 18 who had a stem cell transplant for acute myeloid leukemia, so the T cells may come from the graft donor. The CDR3 nucleotides are TGTGCCAGCAGGGACTCGTTTAGGACAGATACGCAGTATTTT. This sequence encodes CASRDSFRTDTQYF.